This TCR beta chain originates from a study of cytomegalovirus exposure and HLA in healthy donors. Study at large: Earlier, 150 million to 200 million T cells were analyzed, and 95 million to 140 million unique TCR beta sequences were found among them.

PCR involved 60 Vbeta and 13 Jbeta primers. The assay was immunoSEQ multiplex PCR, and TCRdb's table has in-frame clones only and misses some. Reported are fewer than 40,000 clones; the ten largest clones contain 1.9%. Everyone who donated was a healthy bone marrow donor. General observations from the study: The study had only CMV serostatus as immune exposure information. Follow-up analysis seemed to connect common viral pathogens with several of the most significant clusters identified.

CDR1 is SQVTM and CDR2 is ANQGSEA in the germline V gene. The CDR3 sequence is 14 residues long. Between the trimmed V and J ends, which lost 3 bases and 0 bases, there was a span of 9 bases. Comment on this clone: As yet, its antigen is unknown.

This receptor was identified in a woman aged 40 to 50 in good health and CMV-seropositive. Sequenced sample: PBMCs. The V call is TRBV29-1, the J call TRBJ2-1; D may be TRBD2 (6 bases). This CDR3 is CSVEGTPSYNEQFF. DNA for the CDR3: TGCAGCGTTGAGGGGACTCCCTCCTACAATGAGCAGTTCTTC.